This T cell receptor (beta chain) was documented in a study of shared clonotypes between healthy human individuals. Study-wide background: Donors had three CD4 naive, three CD4 memory, two CD8 naive and one CD8 memory plate apiece.

It was CD45RO-negative cells, positively selected for CCR7, that made up naive CD8 cells, with terminally differentiated effector memory CD45RA+ cells excluded. Several immunoSEQ 96-well plates shared each subset's DNA, each plate a replicate. TCRdb keeps only in-frame clones here, not all; method: immunoSEQ multiplex PCR. The repertoire holds fewer than 800,000 clones, with around 92% as singletons. A note on this clone: What it binds is unknown.

Study-level points and caveats: Clonotype sharing among donors was thought likely to change with sequencing depth. Blood alone was sampled, and tissue repertoires likely differ.

The specimen sequenced was naive CD8+ T cells sorted from blood. The sequence was obtained from a man in his thirties or forties in good health.

As DNA, the CDR3 is TGTGCTAGTGCTGTCGACGATAACTATGGCTACACCTTC. This translates into CASAVDDNYGYTF. This chain joins TRBV12-5 and TRBJ1-2; D gene ambiguous. Germline V gene data show CDR1 as LGHNT and CDR2 as FRNRAP. Trimming removed 7 bases from V and 1 base from J, with 10 bases in between. The CDR3 is made up of 13 amino acids. The full variable domain, completed using reference TRBV12-5 and TRBJ1-2, is DARVTQTPRHKVTEMGQEVTMRCQPILGHNTVFWYRQTMMQGLELLAYFRNRAPLDDSGMPKDRFSAEMPDATLATLKIQPSEPRDSAVYFCASAVDDNYGYTFGSGTRLTVV.